A selection of T cell receptor beta chains follows, all from one sample in a study of blood T cell repertoires in COVID-19. Sequencing was performed with immunoSEQ multiplex PCR; in TCRdb, only in-frame clones are kept and a portion is missing. In the table there are more than 250,000 clones, approximately 86% of which are singletons. Sequencing was done on a sample of peripheral blood. These TCRs come from a man aged 18 to 35 with active or convalescent COVID-19. CDR3s include the opening cysteine and the closing phenylalanine or tryptophan. The D gene is left open where the match is weak. The size entry is marked missing in some rows and otherwise reads once, few, many or a size class.

TRBD1	TRBJ1-1	TRBV18	once	CASAPTGAASWAEAFF	TGTGCCAGCGCCCCAACAGGGGCGGCTAGTTGGGCTGAAGCTTTCTTT
-	TRBJ1-2	TRBV9	-	CASSDRLAGYTF	TGTGCCAGCAGTGACCGATTAGCTGGCTACACCTTC
TRBD1	TRBJ2-7	TRBV28	once	CAGPGQGYYEQYF	TGTGCCGGGCCGGGACAGGGCTATTACGAGCAGTACTTC
-	TRBJ1-1	TRBV28	once	CASSLGLHTEAFF	TGTGCCAGCAGTTTAGGACTGCACACTGAAGCTTTCTTT
-	TRBJ2-5	TRBV7-9	once	CASSLVGGTQETQYF	TGTGCCAGCAGCTTAGTAGGAGGGACCCAAGAGACCCAGTACTTC
TRBD2	TRBJ2-5	TRBV5-1	-	CASSARLAGAGETQYF	TGCGCCAGCAGCGCTCGACTAGCGGGTGCCGGGGAGACCCAGTACTTC
TRBD2	TRBJ2-1	TRBV3-1/TRBV3-2	-	CASSQGIAGAEQFF	TGTGCCAGCAGCCAAGGGATAGCGGGAGCCGAGCAGTTCTTC
-	TRBJ2-5	TRBV30	-	CAWSVPGQYQETQYF	TGTGCCTGGAGTGTACCAGGACAGTATCAAGAGACCCAGTACTTC
-	TRBJ1-4	TRBV6-5	-	CASRRRGGNNEKLFF	TGTGCCAGCAGACGTCGGGGGGGGAATAATGAAAAACTGTTTTTT
TRBD1	TRBJ2-2	TRBV19	-	CASRTRQGGDTGELFF	TGTGCCAGTAGGACCCGACAGGGGGGTGACACCGGGGAGCTGTTTTTT
TRBD2	TRBJ2-5	TRBV4-3	once	CASSQEGPGGTQYF	TGCGCCAGCAGCCAAGAAGGTCCGGGGGGGACCCAGTACTTC
-	TRBJ2-3	TRBV18	-	CASTPTSSSADTQYF	TGTGCCAGCACCCCGACTTCCAGTTCGGCAGATACGCAGTATTTT
TRBD1	TRBJ2-7	TRBV6-5	-	CASTDRGPPYEQYF	TGTGCCAGCACCGACAGGGGGCCCCCCTACGAGCAGTACTTC
TRBD1	TRBJ1-2	TRBV7-9	-	CASSFGTGFGYTF	TGTGCCAGCAGCTTTGGGACAGGGTTTGGCTACACCTTC
-	TRBJ2-7	TRBV28	-	CASATSPYEQYF	TGTGCCAGCGCCACTTCCCCCTACGAGCAGTACTTC